Presented here are 10 T cell receptor beta chains from one specimen sequenced in a study of cytomegalovirus exposure and HLA in healthy donors. 13 Jbeta primers and 60 Vbeta primers were used for the PCR. Some clones are missing from TCRdb's copy, which holds only in-frame ones; the method was immunoSEQ multiplex PCR. This table holds roughly 80,000 clones. Input material: PBMCs. These receptors came from a man aged 50 to 60 in good health and CMV-seropositive.

The V gene is TRBV6-6, the J gene TRBJ2-6; D is uncertain. The germline CDR1 and CDR2 sequences are MNHNY and SVGAGI (reference sequence). This CDR3 is built from 16 residues. The ends were cut back, 1 base at V and 2 bases at J, with 9 bases in the middle. The CDR3 protein is CASSYYRVAGANVLTF. The CDR3 DNA follows: TGTGCCAGCAGTTACTATCGGGTGGCTGGGGCCAACGTCCTGACTTTC.

J is TRBJ2-3 and V is TRBV11-2; 7 bases match TRBD2. CDR3 length equals 16 residues. The germline V gene has CDR1 SGHAT and CDR2 FQNNGV. After removal of 0 bases from V and 4 bases from J, the junction contained 7 bases not matched to a gene. CDR3 nucleotides: TGTGCCAGCAGCTTAGAAGGACTAGACTCTGCAGATACGCAGTATTTT. It codes for CASSLEGLDSADTQYF.

This chain links TRBV7-9 with TRBJ2-7, with TRBD1 identical over 9 bases. The CDR3 length is 15 residues. The V gene end was trimmed by 4 bases and the J gene end by 7 bases; junction bases not matched to a gene: 11. Looked up from germline, CDR1 is SEHNR and CDR2 is FQNEAQ (reference sequence). The DNA of the CDR3 is TGTGCCAGCAGCTCAGTAGGGACAGGGAATGTAGAGCAGTACTTC. Its protein is CASSSVGTGNVEQYF.

The chain links TRBV10-3 to TRBJ2-5; tentative D call: TRBD2 (5 bases). The V end lost 8 bases, the J end lost 1 base, and 11 bases lay between the germline ends. Germline CDR1 reads ENHRY; CDR2 reads SYGVKD. The CDR3 runs 13 residues. The CDR3 is CAISQRTQETQYF. DNA for the CDR3: TGTGCCATCTCGCAGCGGACCCAAGAGACCCAGTACTTC.

The chain recombines TRBV7-2 with TRBJ2-3, with TRBD2 matching 8 bases. The CDR3 runs to 14 residues. Trimming at V came to 8 bases and at J to 11 bases, leaving 15 bases not matched to a gene. Germline values: CDR1 SGHTA, CDR2 FQGNSA. CDR3 sequence reads: CASSTGLEVTGQYF. The CDR3 DNA reads TGTGCCAGCTCAACGGGACTAGAAGTGACAGGGCAGTATTTT. Full variable domain (missing parts from reference TRBV7-2 and TRBJ2-3): GAGVSQSPSNKVTEKGKDVELRCDPISGHTALYWYRQSLGQGLEFLIYFQGNSAPDKSGLPSDRFSAERTGGSVSTLTIQRTQQEDSAVYLCASSTGLEVTGQYFGPGTRLTVL.

The gene calls are TRBV5-1 and TRBJ1-5; tentative D call: TRBD1 (6 bases). The CDR3 sequence is 17 residues long. Germline CDR1 reads SGHRS; CDR2 reads YFSETQ. The germline V and J ends were trimmed by 0 bases and 3 bases, with 16 bases remaining between them. The CDR3 region is CASSLGAQGFTNQPQHF. CDR3 sequence (DNA): TGCGCCAGCAGCTTGGGGGCACAGGGTTTTACCAATCAGCCCCAGCATTTT.

V usage is TRBV15 and J usage is TRBJ2-7, with 12 bases that match TRBD2. The germline V gene encodes CDR1 LNHNV and CDR2 YYDKDF (reference sequence). CDR3 length equals 15 residues. Losses at the gene ends were 2 bases for V and 6 bases for J; bases not matched to a gene: 5. CDR3 DNA sequence: TGTGCCACCAGCAGATCCCTAGCGGGAGGGGGCGAGCAGTACTTC. Amino acid sequence: CATSRSLAGGGEQYF.

V usage is TRBV6-6 and J usage is TRBJ1-1; possibly TRBD1 for D (5 bases). The CDR3 loop spans 13 amino acids. Per the germline V gene, CDR1 is MNHNY and CDR2 is SVGAGI (reference sequence). Trimming pared 4 bases from V and 11 bases from J, leaving 17 bases between. The CDR3 DNA is TGTGCCAGCAGTTCCACAGGTTTTACCGGGGCTTTCTTT. The encoded protein is CASSSTGFTGAFF.

This chain uses TRBV6-1 with TRBJ1-4; D unclear. The CDR3 has 14 amino acids. V lost 3 bases to trimming and J lost 8 bases, with 13 bases between them. Per the germline V gene, CDR1 is MNHNS and CDR2 is SASEGT. CDR3 loop: CASSESTSGEKLFF. DNA for the CDR3: TGTGCCAGCAGTGAGAGCACCTCGGGGGAAAAACTGTTTTTT.

The V call is TRBV7-9, the J call TRBJ1-4; 8 positions agree with TRBD1. The V gene's germline CDR1 is SEHNR and CDR2 FQNEAQ (reference sequence). The CDR3 is 16 amino acids. J lost 8 bases, V lost 5 bases, and 13 bases had no gene match. CDR3 DNA sequence: TGTGCCAGCAGCGTCAGTTCAGGGGGCGCGGGGGAAAAACTGTTTTTT. This translates into CASSVSSGGAGEKLFF.